These 17 T cell receptor beta chains were all obtained from the same sample, sequenced in a study of T cells expressing NK-cell markers. TCRdb re-called the 5' RACE reads; every CDR3 protein appears as one record, without DNA. The specimen's table records hundreds of thousands of distinct CDR3 sequences. Input material: blood T cells: a sorted CD56 or NKG2C T cell subset, CD4+ or CD8+ T cells, or bulk PBMC T cells (not recorded which). Receptor source: a man aged 18 to 35 in good health.

The chain couples TRBV24-1 to TRBJ2-3; TCRdb names TRBD2, which stays unverified in the absence of DNA. This CDR3 is built from 17 residues. Germline CDR1 KGHDR, CDR2 SFDVKD. CDR3 sequence reads: CATSDLALASSTDTQYF.

The CDR3 sequence is CASSLAGLTETQYF. The chain combines TRBV7-7 with TRBJ2-5. This CDR3 has 14 residues. Germline V gene lookup returns CDR1 SSHAT and CDR2 FNYEAQ (reference sequence).

V usage is TRBV5-1 and J usage is TRBJ2-5; TCRdb lists TRBD2, though no DNA is available to test this call. There are 15 residues in the CDR3. Germline-derived CDR1 and CDR2 are SGHRS and YFSETQ. The CDR3 spells CASSKTLGSGETQYF.

The rearrangement uses TRBV5-1 and TRBJ2-7; TCRdb's D gene call, TRBD1, goes unchecked for lack of DNA. Germline V gene sequence: CDR1 SGHRS, CDR2 YFSETQ. The CDR3 sequence is 14 residues long. CDR3 amino acids: CASRRGLSAYEQYF.

The V and J genes are TRBV4-1 and TRBJ1-5; the TRBD1 assignment by TCRdb is unverifiable without DNA. Germline V CDR1 and CDR2: MGHRA, YSYEKL. The CDR3 has 14 residues. CDR3 sequence: CASSTDRGDQPQHF.

The genes are TRBV12-3 or TRBV12-4 and TRBJ1-3; TCRdb returns TRBD1, unconfirmable since there is no DNA. The CDR3 is 16 residues long. CDR3 residues: CASSWAGGSSGNTIYF.

CDR3 sequence reads: CASSFGLLTGRGTGELFF. This chain connects TRBV27 to TRBJ2-2; TCRdb gives TRBD1 as the D gene, but with no DNA this cannot be confirmed. The germline gives CDR1 MNHEY, CDR2 SMNVEV (reference sequence). CDR3 size: 18 residues.

The CDR3 reads CASRRDNVSPLHF. V is TRBV6-1 and J is TRBJ1-6. There are 13 residues in the CDR3. Germline assignment: CDR1 MNHNS and CDR2 SASEGT.

CDR3 sequence: CASSLAHQFQTYEQYF. The V and J genes are TRBV7-2 and TRBJ2-7. The CDR3 length is 16 residues. The germline CDR1 and CDR2 sequences are SGHTA and FQGNSA.

V is TRBV12-3 or TRBV12-4 and J is TRBJ1-4; the D call from TCRdb, TRBD1, cannot be confirmed without DNA. The CDR3 totals 13 residues. The CDR3 sequence is CASSPQGNEKLFF.

The rearrangement links TRBV6-2 or TRBV6-3 to TRBJ2-1. There are 13 residues in the CDR3. Germline values: CDR1 MNHEY, CDR2 SVGEGT. The CDR3 here is CASRWEPGYEQFF.

This chain joins TRBV29-1 and TRBJ2-3; checking the TCRdb D call of TRBD2 is not possible without DNA. The CDR3 totals 15 residues. Per germline, CDR1 SQVTM and CDR2 ANQGSEA. CDR3: CSAPGLGYSTDTQYF.

The CDR3 loop is CASSQGLAGADTQYF. The rearrangement links TRBV12-3 or TRBV12-4 to TRBJ2-3; the TCRdb D gene call, TRBD2, has no DNA to confirm it. The CDR3 runs 15 residues.

The chain links TRBV7-9 to TRBJ2-1; the TCRdb call, TRBD2, lacks DNA for checking. This CDR3 is 12 amino acids long. CDR1 is SEHNR and CDR2 is FQNEAQ in the germline V gene (reference sequence). This chain's CDR3 is CASSSAAGEQFF.

This chain uses TRBV20-1 with TRBJ2-7; TCRdb proposes TRBD2, but this gene call is untestable without DNA. The length of the CDR3 is 13 residues. Germline V gene data show CDR1 as DFQATT and CDR2 as SNEGSKA (reference sequence). The CDR3 loop is CSASRGRAGEQYF.

The rearrangement links TRBV7-6 to TRBJ2-7; TCRdb outputs TRBD1, but without DNA this stays unchecked. The length of the CDR3 is 12 residues. Germline CDR1 SGHVS, CDR2 FNYEAQ. The CDR3 region is CASSWTGEEQYF.

V is TRBV21-1 and J is TRBJ2-2; TCRdb reports TRBD1, a call that lacks DNA to check it against. TRBV21-1 is designated a pseudogene. There are 15 residues in the CDR3. CDR3 residues: CASRGDRGNTGELFF.